The entry below describes one T cell receptor beta chain. Its specificity is unknown. These data are taken from a study of radiotherapy plus CTLA-4 blockade in lung cancer. Study context: Disease control was seen in 31% of patients, objective responses in about 18%.

Notes on the study in general: In blood, TCR clones derived from the tumor expanded after radiotherapy plus ipilimumab.

The method was immunoSEQ multiplex PCR; TCRdb's version includes in-frame clones alone and lacks a portion of them. The table shows about 100,000 clones, with 83% occurring only once. Alongside CTLA-4 blockade with ipilimumab, patients with chemo-refractory metastatic non-small-cell lung cancer received focal radiation. This CDR3 is built from 16 residues. Trimming shortened V by 3 bases and J by 7 bases, and 22 bases separated the two germline ends. Germline V gives CDR1 KGHSH, CDR2 LQKENI. The chain joins TRBV18 to TRBJ2-7; D possibly uses TRBD1 or TRBD2 (5 bases each). The TCR comes from a human donor with non-small cell lung cancer who had stable disease on radiotherapy plus ipilimumab. The source was peripheral blood, collected from a patient treated with radiotherapy plus ipilimumab. The CDR3 DNA reads as TGTGCCAGCTCACCCCTGCCCGGGACCCGCAAAACGGAGCAGTACTTC. Translated, it gives CASSPLPGTRKTEQYF.